The present entry profiles one TCR beta chain with its context. It lacks a known antigen. Nothing much larger sits one base from this clone, and base qualities are not available. The data originate from a study of blood T cell repertoires in COVID-19 (dated by TCRdb to about 2020). Notes on the research overall: Samples from collaborators originated in the United States, Italy and Spain and spanned both the acute and convalescent phases of COVID-19. Sample metadata almost always included a de-identified subject ID, COVID-19 status, age in years and sex. Subjects who had been exposed to COVID-19, were actively infected with it, or had recovered from it provided the deeply sampled blood TCRbeta repertoires that made up the dataset. The prospective study material was composed of cDNA or gDNA derived from T cells, B-cell-depleted T cells, or PBMCs. The repertoires were released in a freely available public database meant as a resource for research on the immune response to SARS-CoV-2. The samples were drawn from the first 160 participants of the ongoing ImmuneRACE study and from 1,254 subjects provided by 6 global collaborators. HLA class I and class II types, where available, came from metadata supplied by the sample provider rather than from assay-based typing.

The full study reports these points: The amount of clinical and demographic metadata varied by source and participant and was provided uncurated.

Collaborating institutions collected whole blood in K2EDTA tubes following their own protocols. For TCRbeta analysis, collaborators shipped samples as frozen whole blood, isolated PBMCs, or DNA extracted from either of those sample types. Including cysteine and phenylalanine, the CDR3 has 11 amino acids. Only the CDR3 DNA stays, 33 bases, in frame from base 1. Relative to germline, V is missing 11 bases and J is missing 8 bases, with 7 bases of the junction outside any gene match. For CDR1 and CDR2, the germline V gene lists MNHEY and SVGAGI. TCRbeta CDR3 regions were amplified from genomic DNA by means of the immunoSEQ Assay, a bias-controlled multiplex PCR. On the authors' methods: Within the assay, amplification of reference gene primers was used to estimate how many nucleated cells each sample contained. Sequence reads were collapsed and filtered to measure the absolute abundance of every unique TCRbeta CDR3 rearrangement. For each sample, productive Simpson clonality was calculated as the square root of Simpson's diversity index over productive rearrangements. What TCRdb holds here is the immuneACCESS table cut down to in-frame rearrangements. Part of the clones is not present; checked against another copy, under half of the missing clones reflect an unresolved V gene, and the others are unexplained. Clone size and V and J calls were adopted from that table, with D and trimming inferred from the DNA. The sample table records approximately 60,000 clones; 70% to 85% of these occur just once. The ten largest clonotypes hold just over 20% of the sample.

In this chain, TRBV6-5 is recombined with TRBJ1-1; 8 junctional bases match TRBD1. Sequencing was done on a sample of peripheral blood. This TCR was sampled from a woman of 80 years or more with active or convalescent COVID-19. The CDR3 sequence is CAGIQGGEAFF. The nucleotides are TGTGCCGGCATACAGGGGGGAGAAGCTTTCTTT.